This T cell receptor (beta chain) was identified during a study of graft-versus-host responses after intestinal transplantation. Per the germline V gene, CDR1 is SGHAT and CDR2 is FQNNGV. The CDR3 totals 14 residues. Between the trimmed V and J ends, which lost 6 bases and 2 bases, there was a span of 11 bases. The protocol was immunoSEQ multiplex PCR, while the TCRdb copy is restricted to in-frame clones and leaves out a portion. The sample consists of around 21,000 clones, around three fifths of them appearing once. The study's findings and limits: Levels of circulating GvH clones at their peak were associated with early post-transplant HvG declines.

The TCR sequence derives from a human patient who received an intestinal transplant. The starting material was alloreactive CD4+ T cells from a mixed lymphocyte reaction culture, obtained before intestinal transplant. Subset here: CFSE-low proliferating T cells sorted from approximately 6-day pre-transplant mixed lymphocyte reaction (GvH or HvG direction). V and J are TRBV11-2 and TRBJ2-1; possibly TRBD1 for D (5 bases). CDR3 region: CASRYRSTYNEQFF. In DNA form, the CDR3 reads TGTGCCAGCAGGTACAGGTCCACCTACAATGAGCAGTTCTTC.